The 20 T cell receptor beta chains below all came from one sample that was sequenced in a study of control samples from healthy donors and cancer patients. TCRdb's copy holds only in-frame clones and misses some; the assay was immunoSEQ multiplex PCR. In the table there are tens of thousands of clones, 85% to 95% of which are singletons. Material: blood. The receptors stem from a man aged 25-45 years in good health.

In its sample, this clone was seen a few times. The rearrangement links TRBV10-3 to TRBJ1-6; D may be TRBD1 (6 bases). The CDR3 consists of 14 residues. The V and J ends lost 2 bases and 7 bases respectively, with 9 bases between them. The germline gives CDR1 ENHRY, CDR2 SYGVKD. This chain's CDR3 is CAISEPDSNSPLHF. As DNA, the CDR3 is TGTGCCATCAGTGAGCCGGACAGCAATTCACCCCTCCACTTT.

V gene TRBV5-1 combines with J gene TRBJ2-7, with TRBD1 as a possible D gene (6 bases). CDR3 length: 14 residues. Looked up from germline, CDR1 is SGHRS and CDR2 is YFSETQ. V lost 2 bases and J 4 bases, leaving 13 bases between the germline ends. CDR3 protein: CASSLSQGSYEQYF. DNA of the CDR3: TGCGCCAGCAGCTTAAGTCAGGGGAGTTACGAGCAGTACTTC.

CDR3 loop: CATSSGGRGTGELFF. CDR3 coding DNA: TGTGCCACCAGTTCGGGGGGGAGGGGAACCGGGGAGCTGTTTTTT. This chain links TRBV24-1 with TRBJ2-2; TRBD2 agrees at 8 bases. The CDR3 consists of 15 residues. Germline CDR1 KGHDR, CDR2 SFDVKD. With V trimmed by 6 bases and J by 5 bases, 7 bases remained unmatched.

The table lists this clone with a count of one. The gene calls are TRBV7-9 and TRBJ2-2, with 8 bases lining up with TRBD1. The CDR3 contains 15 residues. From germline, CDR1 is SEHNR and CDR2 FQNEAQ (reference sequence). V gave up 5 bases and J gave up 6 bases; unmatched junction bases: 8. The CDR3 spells CASSHPGQASGELFF. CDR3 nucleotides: TGTGCCAGCAGCCATCCGGGACAGGCTTCCGGGGAGCTGTTTTTT.

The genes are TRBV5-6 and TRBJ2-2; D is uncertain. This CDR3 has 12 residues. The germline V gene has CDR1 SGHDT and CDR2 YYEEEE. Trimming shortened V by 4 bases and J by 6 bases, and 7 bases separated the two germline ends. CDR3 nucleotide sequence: TGTGCCAGCAGCGGCCTACCCGGGGAGCTGTTTTTT. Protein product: CASSGLPGELFF.

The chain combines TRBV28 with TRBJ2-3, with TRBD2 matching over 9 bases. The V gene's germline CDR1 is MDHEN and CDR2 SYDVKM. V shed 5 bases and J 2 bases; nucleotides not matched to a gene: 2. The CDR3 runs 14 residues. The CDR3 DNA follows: TGTGCCAGCAGTATAGCGGGAGCCACAGATACGCAGTATTTT. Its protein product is CASSIAGATDTQYF.

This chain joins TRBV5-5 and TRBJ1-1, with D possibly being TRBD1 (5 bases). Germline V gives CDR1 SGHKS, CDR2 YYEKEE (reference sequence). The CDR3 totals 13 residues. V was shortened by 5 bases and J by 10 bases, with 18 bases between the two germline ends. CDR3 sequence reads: CASSPGQLLGAFF. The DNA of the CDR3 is TGTGCCAGCAGTCCCGGACAACTATTAGGAGCTTTCTTT.

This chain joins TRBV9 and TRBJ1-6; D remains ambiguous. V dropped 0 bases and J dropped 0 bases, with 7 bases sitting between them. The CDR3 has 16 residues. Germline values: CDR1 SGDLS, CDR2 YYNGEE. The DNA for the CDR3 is TGTGCCAGCAGCGTAGCGGCAGTCTCCTATAATTCACCCCTCCACTTT. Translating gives CASSVAAVSYNSPLHF.

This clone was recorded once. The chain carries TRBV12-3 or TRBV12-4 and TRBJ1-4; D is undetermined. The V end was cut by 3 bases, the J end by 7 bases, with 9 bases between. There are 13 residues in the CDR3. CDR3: CASSFGQAEKLFF. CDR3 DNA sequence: TGTGCCAGCAGTTTCGGGCAGGCTGAAAAACTGTTTTTT.

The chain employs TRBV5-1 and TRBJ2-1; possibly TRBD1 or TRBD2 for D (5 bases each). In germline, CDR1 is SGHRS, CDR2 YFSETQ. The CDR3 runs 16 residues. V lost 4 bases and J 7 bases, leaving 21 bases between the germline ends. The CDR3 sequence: CASSPPEKGPGNEQFF. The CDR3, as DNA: TGCGCCAGCAGCCCCCCGGAGAAGGGACCTGGAAATGAGCAGTTCTTC.

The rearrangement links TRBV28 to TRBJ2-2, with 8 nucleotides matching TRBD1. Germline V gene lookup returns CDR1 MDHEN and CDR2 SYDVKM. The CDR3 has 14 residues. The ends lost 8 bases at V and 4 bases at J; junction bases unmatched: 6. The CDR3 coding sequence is TGTGCCAGCGGGTCAGGGGGCCTCACCGGGGAGCTGTTTTTT. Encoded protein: CASGSGGLTGELFF.

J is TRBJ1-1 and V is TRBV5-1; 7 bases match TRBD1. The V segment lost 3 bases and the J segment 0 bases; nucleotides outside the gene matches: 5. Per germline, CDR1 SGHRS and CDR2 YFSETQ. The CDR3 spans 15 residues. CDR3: CASSWQGGLNTEAFF. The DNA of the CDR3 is TGCGCCAGCAGCTGGCAGGGGGGGCTGAACACTGAAGCTTTCTTT.

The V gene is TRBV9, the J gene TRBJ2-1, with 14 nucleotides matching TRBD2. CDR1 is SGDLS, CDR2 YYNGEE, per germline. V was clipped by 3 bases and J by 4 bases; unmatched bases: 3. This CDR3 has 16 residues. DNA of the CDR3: TGTGCCAGCAGCGCCGGGACTAGCGGGGGATACAATGAGCAGTTCTTC. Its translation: CASSAGTSGGYNEQFF.

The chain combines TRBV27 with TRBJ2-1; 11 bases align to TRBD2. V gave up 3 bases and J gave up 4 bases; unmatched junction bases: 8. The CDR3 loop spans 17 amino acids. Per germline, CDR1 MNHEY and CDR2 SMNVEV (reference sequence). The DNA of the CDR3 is TGTGCCAGCAGTTTCCTAATAGCGGGAGGGCTTTACAATGAGCAGTTCTTC. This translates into CASSFLIAGGLYNEQFF.

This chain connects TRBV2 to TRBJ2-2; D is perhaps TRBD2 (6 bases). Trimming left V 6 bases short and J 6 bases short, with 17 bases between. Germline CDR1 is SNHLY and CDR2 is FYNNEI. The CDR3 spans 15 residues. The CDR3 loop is CASRGLTGTSGELFF. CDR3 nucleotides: TGTGCCAGCAGAGGACTAACGGGCACCTCCGGGGAGCTGTTTTTT.

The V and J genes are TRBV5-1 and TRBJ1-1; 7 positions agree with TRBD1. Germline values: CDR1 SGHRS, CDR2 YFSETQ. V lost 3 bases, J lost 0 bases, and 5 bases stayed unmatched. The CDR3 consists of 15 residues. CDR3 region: CASSSGTAMNTEAFF. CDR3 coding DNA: TGCGCCAGCAGCTCAGGGACAGCTATGAACACTGAAGCTTTCTTT.

The CDR3 loop reads CASSISVAVEQYF. The CDR3, as DNA: TGTGCCAGTAGTATCTCAGTGGCAGTGGAGCAGTACTTC. This chain joins TRBV19 and TRBJ2-7, with D uncertain. V shed 3 bases and J shed 7 bases, with 13 bases lying between them. This CDR3 spans 13 amino acids. The germline V gene encodes CDR1 LNHDA and CDR2 SQIVND (reference sequence).

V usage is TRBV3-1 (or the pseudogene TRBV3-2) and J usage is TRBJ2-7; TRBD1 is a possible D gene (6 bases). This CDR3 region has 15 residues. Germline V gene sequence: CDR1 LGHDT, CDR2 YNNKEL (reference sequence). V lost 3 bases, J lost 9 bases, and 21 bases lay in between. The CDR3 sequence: CASSHAGTHTGRQYF. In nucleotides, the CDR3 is TGTGCCAGCAGCCACGCCGGGACACACACAGGGCGGCAGTACTTC.

CDR3 residues: CASRLQGRDTEAFF. In nucleotides, the CDR3 is TGTGCCAGCAGGCTACAGGGGAGGGACACTGAAGCTTTCTTT. V is TRBV3-1 (or the pseudogene TRBV3-2) and J is TRBJ1-1; 7 bases line up with TRBD1. Unmatched junction bases numbered 7, after V lost 6 bases and J lost 3 bases. The CDR3 spans 14 residues. The germline gives CDR1 LGHDT, CDR2 YNNKEL (reference sequence).

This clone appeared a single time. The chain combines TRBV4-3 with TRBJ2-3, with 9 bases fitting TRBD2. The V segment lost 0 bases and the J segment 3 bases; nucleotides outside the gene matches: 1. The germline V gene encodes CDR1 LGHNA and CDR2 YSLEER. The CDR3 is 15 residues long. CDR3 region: CASSQEAGGTDTQYF. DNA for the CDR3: TGCGCCAGCAGCCAAGAAGCGGGAGGTACAGATACGCAGTATTTT.